This record looks at one TCR beta chain sequence and its context. Its antigen is still unknown. The data were taken from a study of T cells expressing NK-cell markers. In the study overall: CD3+CD56+NKG2C+, CD3+CD56+NKG2C- and CD3+CD56-NKG2C+ T cells, once sorted, supplied the TCR beta repertoires. Within the sequenced cohort of eight donors, seven exhibited HCMV seropositivity and one was seronegative. Overall study findings and caveats: In more than 5 donors, dominant CD3+CD56+NKG2C+ clones formed 1.0-7.0% of CD8+ cells. No clear determination of HCMV specificity was made for expanded NKG2C+ T cell clones.

Using the 5' RACE reads, TCRdb records one entry per CDR3 protein without DNA. The sample data list about 460,000 distinct CDR3 sequences. The CDR3 length is 15 residues. Per the germline V gene, CDR1 is ENHRY and CDR2 is SYGVKD. The sequence was obtained from a woman in her fifties or sixties in good health. What was sequenced was blood T cells: a sorted CD56 or NKG2C T cell subset, CD4+ or CD8+ T cells, or bulk PBMC T cells (not recorded which). The chain links TRBV10-3 to TRBJ2-2; TCRdb's assignment of TRBD1 cannot be checked, as there is no DNA. CDR3: CAISHRDTATGELFF.